Reported below is one T cell receptor (beta chain). Its target is not known. Patients who had autoimmune disease history or got systemic immunosuppression were left out. CDR1 and CDR2 (germline): SNHLY, FYNNEI. This CDR3 has 14 residues. V was shortened by 7 bases and J by 0 bases, with 12 bases between the two germline ends. This record belongs to a study of OX40 agonist ivuxolimab in advanced cancers. Broader study findings: Some nonresponders likewise displayed low normalized T-cell clonal expansion.

Sequencing used immunoSEQ multiplex PCR; TCRdb keeps in-frame clones, though not all of them. The sample has about 18,000 clones; around 85% are singletons. The chain has TRBV2 and TRBJ2-5; the D gene is possibly TRBD2 (5 bases). The sequencing used CD4+ or CD8+ T cells sorted from blood, collected in a trial of the OX40 agonist ivuxolimab. The sequence derives from an adult with an advanced solid tumor such as melanoma, head and neck, liver or kidney cancer. The CDR3 sequence is CASKRTRDQETQYF. CDR3 DNA sequence: TGTGCCAGCAAGCGCACGCGGGACCAAGAGACCCAGTACTTC.